This TCR beta chain was recovered during a study of T cells in Graves' hyperthyroidism and ophthalmopathy. Together with thyroid ultrasound, orbital computed tomography, serum thyroxine and TRAb, clinical symptoms were used for diagnoses. Germline lookup yields CDR1 SQVTM and CDR2 ANQGSEA. The CDR3 consists of 14 residues. With 6 bases removed from V and 5 bases from J, the gap between germline ends came to 16 bases. RNA transcripts gave rise to amplified TCR beta CDR3 regions. HTBI primers were the set used in a first-round RT-PCR of the TCR CDR3. TCRdb ran MiXCR on the multiplex PCR reads and lists one entry per CDR3 protein. Of a few hundred thousand distinct CDR3 sequences in the sample, about half were seen once. Study-wide results and limits: Researchers report that a 13 V-J model separated ophthalmopathy from stable hyperthyroidism.

The table lists this clonotype with many counts. What it binds is not known. Sample: peripheral blood or thyroid tissue (not recorded which). This receptor was identified in an adult woman with Graves' disease, either hyperthyroidism or ophthalmopathy (not recorded which). The V call is TRBV29-1, the J call TRBJ2-2; the D call may be TRBD1 or TRBD2 (6 bases each). CDR3 amino acids: CSVGASAGTGELFF. In nucleotides, the CDR3 is TGCAGCGTGGGGGCTAGCGCCGGAACCGGGGAGCTGTTTTTT.